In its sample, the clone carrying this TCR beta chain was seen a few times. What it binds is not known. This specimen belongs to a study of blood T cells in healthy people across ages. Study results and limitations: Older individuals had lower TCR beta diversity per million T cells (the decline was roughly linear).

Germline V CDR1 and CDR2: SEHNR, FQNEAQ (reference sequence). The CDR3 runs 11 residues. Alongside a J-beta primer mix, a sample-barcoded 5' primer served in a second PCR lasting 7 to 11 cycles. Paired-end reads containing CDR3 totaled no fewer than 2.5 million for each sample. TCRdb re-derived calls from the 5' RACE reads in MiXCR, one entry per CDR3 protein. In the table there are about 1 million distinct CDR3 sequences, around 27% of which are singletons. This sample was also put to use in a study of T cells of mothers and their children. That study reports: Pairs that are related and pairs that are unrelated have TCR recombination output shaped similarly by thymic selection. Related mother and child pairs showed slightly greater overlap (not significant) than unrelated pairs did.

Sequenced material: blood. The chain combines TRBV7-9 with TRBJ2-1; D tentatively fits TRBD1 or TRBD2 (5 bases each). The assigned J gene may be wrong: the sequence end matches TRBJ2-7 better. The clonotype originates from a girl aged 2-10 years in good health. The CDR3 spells CASLRGHEQYF. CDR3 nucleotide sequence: TGTGCCAGCCTCCGGGGCCACGAGCAGTACTTC.